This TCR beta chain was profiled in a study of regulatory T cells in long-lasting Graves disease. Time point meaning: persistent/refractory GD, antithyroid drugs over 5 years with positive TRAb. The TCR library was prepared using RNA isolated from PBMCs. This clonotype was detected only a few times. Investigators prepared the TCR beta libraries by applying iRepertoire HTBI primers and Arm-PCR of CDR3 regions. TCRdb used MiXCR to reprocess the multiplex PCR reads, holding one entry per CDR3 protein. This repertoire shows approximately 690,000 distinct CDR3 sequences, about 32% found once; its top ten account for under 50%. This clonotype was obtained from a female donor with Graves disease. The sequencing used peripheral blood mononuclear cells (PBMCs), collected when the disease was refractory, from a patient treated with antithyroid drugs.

CDR3 loop: CASSPGRVGALAGEQYF. The CDR3, as DNA: TGTGCCAGCAGCCCTGGGAGGGTTGGCGCACTGGCGGGCGAGCAGTACTTC. This chain connects TRBV7-3 to TRBJ2-7; 7 nucleotides line up with TRBD2. CDR1 is SGHTA and CDR2 is FQGTGA in the germline V gene. With V trimmed by 5 bases and J by 6 bases, 19 bases remained unmatched. This CDR3 contains 17 residues.